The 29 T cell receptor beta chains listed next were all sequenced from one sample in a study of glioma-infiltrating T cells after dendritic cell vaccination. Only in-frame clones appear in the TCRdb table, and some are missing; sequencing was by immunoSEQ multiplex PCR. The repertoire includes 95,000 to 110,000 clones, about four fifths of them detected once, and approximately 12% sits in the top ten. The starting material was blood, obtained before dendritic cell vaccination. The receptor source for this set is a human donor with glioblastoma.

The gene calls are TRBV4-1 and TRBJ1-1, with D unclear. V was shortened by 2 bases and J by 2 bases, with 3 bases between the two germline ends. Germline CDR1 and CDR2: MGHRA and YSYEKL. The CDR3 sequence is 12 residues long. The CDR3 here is CASSQLNTEAFF. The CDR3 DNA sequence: TGCGCCAGCAGCCAATTAAACACTGAAGCTTTCTTT.

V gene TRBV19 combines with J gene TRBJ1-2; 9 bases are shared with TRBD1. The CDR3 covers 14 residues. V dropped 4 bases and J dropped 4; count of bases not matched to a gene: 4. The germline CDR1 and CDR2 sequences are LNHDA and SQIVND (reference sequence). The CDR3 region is CASSNGQGTYGYTF. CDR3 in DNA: TGTGCCAGTAGTAATGGACAGGGGACCTATGGCTACACCTTC.

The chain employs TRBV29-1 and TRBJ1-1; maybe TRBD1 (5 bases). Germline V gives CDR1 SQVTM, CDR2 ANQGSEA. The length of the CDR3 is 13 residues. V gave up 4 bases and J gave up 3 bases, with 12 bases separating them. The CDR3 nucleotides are TGCAGCGTTGCAGTCAGGGCGGACACTGAAGCTTTCTTT. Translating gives CSVAVRADTEAFF.

CDR3 sequence: CASSPPPYNEQFF. Here the CDR3 DNA reads TGTGCCAGCAGCCCCCCCCCGTACAATGAGCAGTTCTTC. The genes are TRBV7-3 and TRBJ2-1, with no clear D. Germline V gene data show CDR1 as SGHTA and CDR2 as FQGTGA. Deletions cut 5 bases from V and 4 bases from J, with 9 bases between. The CDR3 loop spans 13 amino acids.

The CDR3 region is CASSYYQNYEQYF. CDR3 DNA: TGTGCCAGCAGTTACTACCAGAACTACGAGCAGTACTTC. This sequence joins TRBV6-5 and TRBJ2-7; no clear D gene. The V end lost 1 base, the J end lost 3 bases, and 7 bases lay between the germline ends. Germline V gene data show CDR1 as MNHEY and CDR2 as SVGAGI. CDR3 length equals 13 residues.

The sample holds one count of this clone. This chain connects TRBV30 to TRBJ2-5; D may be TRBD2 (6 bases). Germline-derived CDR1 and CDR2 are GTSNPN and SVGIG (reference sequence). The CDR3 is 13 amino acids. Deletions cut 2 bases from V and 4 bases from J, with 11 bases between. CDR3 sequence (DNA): TGTGCCTGGAGTATCGGGGGAGGAGAGACCCAGTACTTC. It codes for CAWSIGGGETQYF.

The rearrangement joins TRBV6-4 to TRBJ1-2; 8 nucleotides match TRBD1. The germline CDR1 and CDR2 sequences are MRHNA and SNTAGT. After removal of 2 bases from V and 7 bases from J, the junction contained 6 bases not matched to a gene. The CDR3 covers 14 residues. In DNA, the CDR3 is TGTGCCAGCAGTGACCCGGGGACAGGACCTGGCTACACCTTC. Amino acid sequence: CASSDPGTGPGYTF.

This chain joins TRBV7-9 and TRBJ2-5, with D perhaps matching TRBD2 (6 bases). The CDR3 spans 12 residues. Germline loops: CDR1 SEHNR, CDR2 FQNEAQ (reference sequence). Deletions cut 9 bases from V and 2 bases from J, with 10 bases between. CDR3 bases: TGTGCCAGTGGAGGGTCACAAGAGACCCAGTACTTC. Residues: CASGGSQETQYF.

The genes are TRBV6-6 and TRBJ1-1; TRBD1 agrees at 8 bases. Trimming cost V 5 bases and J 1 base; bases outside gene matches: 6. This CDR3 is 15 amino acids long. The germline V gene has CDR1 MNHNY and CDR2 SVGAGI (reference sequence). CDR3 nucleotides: TGTGCCAGCAGTCTTCCCGGACAGGGGAACACTGAAGCTTTCTTT. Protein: CASSLPGQGNTEAFF.

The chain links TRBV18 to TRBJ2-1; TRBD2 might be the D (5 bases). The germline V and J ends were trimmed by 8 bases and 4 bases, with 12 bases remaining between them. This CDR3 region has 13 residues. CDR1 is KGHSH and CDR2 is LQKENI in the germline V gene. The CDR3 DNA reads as TGTGCCAGCAAAGGGAGTCTTTACAATGAGCAGTTCTTC. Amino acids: CASKGSLYNEQFF.

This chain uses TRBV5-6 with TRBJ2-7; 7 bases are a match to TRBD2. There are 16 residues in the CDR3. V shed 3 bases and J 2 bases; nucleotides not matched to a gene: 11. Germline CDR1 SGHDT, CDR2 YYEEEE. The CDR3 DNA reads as TGTGCCAGCAGCTCGAGAGGGAGGGACTCCCCCTACGAGCAGTACTTC. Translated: CASSSRGRDSPYEQYF.

CDR3: CASSLGQGSTGELFF. CDR3 sequence (DNA): TGCGCCAGCAGCTTGGGACAGGGAAGCACCGGGGAGCTGTTTTTT. J is TRBJ2-2 and V is TRBV5-1; TRBD1 aligns across 7 bases. CDR3 length equals 15 residues. Per the germline V gene, CDR1 is SGHRS and CDR2 is YFSETQ. Unmatched junction bases numbered 3, after V lost 0 bases and J lost 4 bases.

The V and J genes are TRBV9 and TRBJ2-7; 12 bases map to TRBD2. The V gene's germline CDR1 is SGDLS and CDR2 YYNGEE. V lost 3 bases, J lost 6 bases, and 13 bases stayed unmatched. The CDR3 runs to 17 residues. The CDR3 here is CASSEPTLAGGLSEQYF. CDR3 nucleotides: TGTGCCAGCAGCGAACCCACGCTAGCGGGGGGGCTGAGCGAGCAGTACTTC.

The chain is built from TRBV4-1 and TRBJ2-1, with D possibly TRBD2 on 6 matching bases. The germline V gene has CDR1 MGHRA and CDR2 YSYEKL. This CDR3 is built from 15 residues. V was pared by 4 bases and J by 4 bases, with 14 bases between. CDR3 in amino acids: CASSPRGTGYNEQFF. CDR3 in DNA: TGCGCCAGCAGCCCTCGGGGGACGGGTTACAATGAGCAGTTCTTC.

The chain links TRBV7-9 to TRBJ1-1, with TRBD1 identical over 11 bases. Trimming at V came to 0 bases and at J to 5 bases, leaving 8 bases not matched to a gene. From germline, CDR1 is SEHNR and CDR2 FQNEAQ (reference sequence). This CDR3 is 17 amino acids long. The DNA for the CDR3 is TGTGCCAGCAGCTTAGCCTGGGACAGGGGGTTTGGTACTGAAGCTTTCTTT. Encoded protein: CASSLAWDRGFGTEAFF. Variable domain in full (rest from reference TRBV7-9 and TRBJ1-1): DTGVSQNPRHKITKRGQNVTFRCDPISEHNRLYWYRQTLGQGPEFLTYFQNEAQLEKSRLLSDRFSAERPKGSFSTLEIQRTEQGDSAMYLCASSLAWDRGFGTEAFFGQGTRLTVV.

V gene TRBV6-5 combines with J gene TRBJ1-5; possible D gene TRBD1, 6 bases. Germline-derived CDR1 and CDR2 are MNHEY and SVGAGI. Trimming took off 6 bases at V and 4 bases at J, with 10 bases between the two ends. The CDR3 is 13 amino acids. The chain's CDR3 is CASSRDINQPQHF. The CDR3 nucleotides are TGTGCCAGCAGCCGGGACATAAATCAGCCCCAGCATTTT.

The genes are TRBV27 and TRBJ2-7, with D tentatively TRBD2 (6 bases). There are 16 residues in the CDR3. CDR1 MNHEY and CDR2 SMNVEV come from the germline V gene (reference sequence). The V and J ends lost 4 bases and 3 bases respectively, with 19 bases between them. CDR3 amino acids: CASSYLPPGEFYEQYF. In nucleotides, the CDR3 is TGTGCCAGCAGTTATCTCCCCCCGGGGGAATTCTACGAGCAGTACTTC.

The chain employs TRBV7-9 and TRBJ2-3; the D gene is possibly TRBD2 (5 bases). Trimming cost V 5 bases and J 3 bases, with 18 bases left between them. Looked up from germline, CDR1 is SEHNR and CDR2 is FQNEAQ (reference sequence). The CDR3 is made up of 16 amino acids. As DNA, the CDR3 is TGTGCCAGCAGCCCACCGGGGAACTCGAGGACAGATACGCAGTATTTT. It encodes CASSPPGNSRTDTQYF.

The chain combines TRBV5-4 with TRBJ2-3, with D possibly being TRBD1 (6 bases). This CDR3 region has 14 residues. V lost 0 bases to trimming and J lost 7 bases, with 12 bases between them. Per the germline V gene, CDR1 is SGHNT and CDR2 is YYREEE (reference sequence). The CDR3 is CASSLGGPGNTQYF. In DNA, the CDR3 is TGTGCCAGCAGCTTGGGGGGGCCCGGGAATACGCAGTATTTT. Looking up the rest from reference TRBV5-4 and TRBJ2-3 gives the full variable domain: ETGVTQSPTHLIKTRGQQVTLRCSSQSGHNTVSWYQQALGQGPQFIFQYYREEENGRGNFPPRFSGLQFPNYSSELNVNALELDDSALYLCASSLGGPGNTQYFGPGTRLTVL.

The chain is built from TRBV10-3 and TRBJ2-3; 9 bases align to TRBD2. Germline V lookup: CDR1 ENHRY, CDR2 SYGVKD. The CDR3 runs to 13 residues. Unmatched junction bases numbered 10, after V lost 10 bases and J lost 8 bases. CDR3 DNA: TGTGCCACAAACGAGGGACTAGCTGGTACGCAGTATTTT. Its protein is CATNEGLAGTQYF.

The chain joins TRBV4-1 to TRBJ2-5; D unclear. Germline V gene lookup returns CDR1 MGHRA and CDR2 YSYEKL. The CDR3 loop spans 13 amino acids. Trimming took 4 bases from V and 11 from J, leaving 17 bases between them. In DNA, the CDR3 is TGCGCCAGCAGCCCGATGACCGATTCGAGGCAGTACTTC. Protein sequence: CASSPMTDSRQYF.

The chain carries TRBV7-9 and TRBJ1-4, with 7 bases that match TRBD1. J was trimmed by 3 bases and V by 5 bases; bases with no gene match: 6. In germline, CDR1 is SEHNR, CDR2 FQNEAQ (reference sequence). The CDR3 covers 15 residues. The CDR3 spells CASSTTGQPNEKLFF. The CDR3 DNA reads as TGTGCCAGCAGCACCACGGGACAGCCTAATGAAAAACTGTTTTTT. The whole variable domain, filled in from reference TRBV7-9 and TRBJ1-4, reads DTGVSQNPRHKITKRGQNVTFRCDPISEHNRLYWYRQTLGQGPEFLTYFQNEAQLEKSRLLSDRFSAERPKGSFSTLEIQRTEQGDSAMYLCASSTTGQPNEKLFFGSGTQLSVL.

DNA of the CDR3: TGTGCCAGCAGGCTAGTAAGGACATCTCCTGAGCCCCAGCATTTT. Translation gives CASRLVRTSPEPQHF. The chain recombines TRBV6-5 with TRBJ1-5; the D gene is possibly TRBD1 (5 bases). CDR1 and CDR2 from the germline V gene are MNHEY and SVGAGI. V was trimmed by 6 bases and J by 8 bases, leaving 20 bases between them. This CDR3 is 15 amino acids long.

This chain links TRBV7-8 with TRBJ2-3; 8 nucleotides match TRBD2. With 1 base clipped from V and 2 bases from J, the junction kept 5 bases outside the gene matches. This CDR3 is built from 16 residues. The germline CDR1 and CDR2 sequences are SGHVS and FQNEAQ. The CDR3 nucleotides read TGTGCCAGCAGCTTAGATCTGCGGGGGGACACAGATACGCAGTATTTT. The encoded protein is CASSLDLRGDTDTQYF. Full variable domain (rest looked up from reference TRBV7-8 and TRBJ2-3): GAGVSQSPRYKVAKRGQDVALRCDPISGHVSLFWYQQALGQGPEFLTYFQNEAQLDKSGLPSDRFFAERPEGSVSTLKIQRTQQEDSAVYLCASSLDLRGDTDTQYFGPGTRLTVL.

The CDR3 region is CASSWTGGGETQYF. CDR3 DNA: TGCGCCAGCAGCTGGACCGGGGGAGGAGAGACCCAGTACTTC. V and J are TRBV5-1 and TRBJ2-5; D may be TRBD2 (6 bases). CDR1 and CDR2 (germline): SGHRS, YFSETQ. V lost 3 bases, J lost 4 bases, and 13 bases lay in between. The CDR3 covers 14 residues.

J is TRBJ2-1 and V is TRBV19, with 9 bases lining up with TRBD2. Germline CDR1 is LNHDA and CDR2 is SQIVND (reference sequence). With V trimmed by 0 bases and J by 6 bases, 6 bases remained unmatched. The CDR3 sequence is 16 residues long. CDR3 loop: CASSIDSASGVNEQFF. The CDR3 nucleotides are TGTGCCAGTAGTATAGATTCCGCTAGCGGGGTCAATGAGCAGTTCTTC.

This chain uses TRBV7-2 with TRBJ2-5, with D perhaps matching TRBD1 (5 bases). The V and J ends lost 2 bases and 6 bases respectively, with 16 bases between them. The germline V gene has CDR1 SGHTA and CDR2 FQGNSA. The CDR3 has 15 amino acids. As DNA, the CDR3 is TGTGCCAGCAGCTTACGTTCTGGCGCAGGGAAGACCCAGTACTTC. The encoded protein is CASSLRSGAGKTQYF.

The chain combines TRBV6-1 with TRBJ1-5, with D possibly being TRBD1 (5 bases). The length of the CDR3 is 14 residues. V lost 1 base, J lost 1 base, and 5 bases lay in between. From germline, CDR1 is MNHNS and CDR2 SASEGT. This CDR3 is CASSEGQSNQPQHF. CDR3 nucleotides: TGTGCCAGCAGTGAAGGACAGAGCAATCAGCCCCAGCATTTT.

Written as DNA, the CDR3 is TGTGCCAGCAGTGAATATAGGGCAGGGGACTCCTACGAGCAGTACTTC. Its protein is CASSEYRAGDSYEQYF. The chain joins TRBV25-1 to TRBJ2-7, with a weak D call TRBD1 (6 bases). CDR3 length equals 16 residues. V gave up 0 bases and J gave up 0 bases, with 12 bases separating them. Germline V CDR1 and CDR2: MGHDK, SYGVNS.